This T cell receptor (beta chain) was recorded in a study of blood T cell repertoires in COVID-19. On the study more broadly: Both acute and convalescent COVID-19 samples were obtained from the United States, Italy and Spain. From T cells, B-cell-depleted T cells, or PBMCs came the material, which was cDNA or gDNA.

Germline lookup yields CDR1 MNHEY and CDR2 SMNVEV (reference sequence). The length of the CDR3 is 15 residues. V lost 2 bases and J lost 6; bases outside the gene matches: 10. A single count supports this clone. Here immunoSEQ multiplex PCR was the method, and the copy in TCRdb shows in-frame clones only, minus some. This sample carries a few hundred thousand clones, 70% to 90% of them seen once, and the ten largest clones take under 6.5%. Participant-given clinical history determined each cohort assignment. The sample taken for sequencing was PBMCs or T cells enriched from blood (not recorded which). The chain is built from TRBV27 and TRBJ2-7, with 7 positions matching TRBD2. The sequence derives from a young woman who had recovered from COVID-19. CDR3 DNA sequence: TGTGCCAGCAGTTTAACCAGCGGGGCCACCGGCGAGCAGTACTTC. As protein: CASSLTSGATGEQYF.